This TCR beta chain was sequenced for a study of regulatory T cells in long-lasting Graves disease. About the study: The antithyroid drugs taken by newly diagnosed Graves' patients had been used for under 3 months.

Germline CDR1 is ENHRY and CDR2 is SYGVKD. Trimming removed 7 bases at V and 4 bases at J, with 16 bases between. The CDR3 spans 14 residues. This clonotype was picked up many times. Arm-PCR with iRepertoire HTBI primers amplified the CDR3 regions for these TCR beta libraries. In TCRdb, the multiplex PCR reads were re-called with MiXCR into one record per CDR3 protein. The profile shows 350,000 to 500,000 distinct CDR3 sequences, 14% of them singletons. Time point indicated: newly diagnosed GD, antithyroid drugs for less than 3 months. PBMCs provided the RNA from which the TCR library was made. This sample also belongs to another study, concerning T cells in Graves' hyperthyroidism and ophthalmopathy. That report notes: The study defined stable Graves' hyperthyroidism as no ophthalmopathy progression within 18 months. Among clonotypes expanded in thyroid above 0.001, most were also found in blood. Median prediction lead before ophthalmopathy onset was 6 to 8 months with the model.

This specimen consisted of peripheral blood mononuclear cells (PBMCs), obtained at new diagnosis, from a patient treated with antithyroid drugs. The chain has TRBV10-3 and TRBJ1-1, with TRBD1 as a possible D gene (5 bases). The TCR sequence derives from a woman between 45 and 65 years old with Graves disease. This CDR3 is CAIKPTGGITEAFF. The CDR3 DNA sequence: TGTGCCATCAAGCCGACGGGGGGGATCACTGAAGCTTTCTTT.